The entry below gives a single T cell receptor beta chain sequence along with its context. As to time point: peripheral blood 6 weeks after treatment start. Samples spanned pretreatment and treatment, with 1 to 8 time points per patient. The sample comes from a study of PD-L1 blockade in urothelial cancer. Study-level information: Across blood samples, T cells had a median count of roughly 140,000.

The repertoire was sequenced with immunoSEQ multiplex PCR; TCRdb's copy has only in-frame clones and lacks some. The sample records 45,000 to 55,000 clones, 86% being singletons. V lost 1 base and J lost 7; bases outside the gene matches: 3. Per germline, CDR1 LNHDA and CDR2 SQIVND (reference sequence). The CDR3 is made up of 15 amino acids. The chain combines TRBV19 with TRBJ2-2; 10 bases agree with TRBD2. The sequence was obtained from a man between 60 and 70 years old with urothelial cancer. Material: PBMCs, obtained around atezolizumab (anti-PD-L1) treatment. CDR3 residues: CASSIASGGVGELFF. For the CDR3, the DNA is TGTGCCAGTAGTATAGCTAGCGGGGGAGTCGGGGAGCTGTTTTTT.